This TCR beta chain is from a study of T cells in Graves' hyperthyroidism and ophthalmopathy. TCR beta CDR3 region amplification was performed from RNA transcripts. In the first-round RT-PCR of the TCR CDR3, the HTBI primer set was used. TCRdb re-analysed the multiplex PCR reads in MiXCR, keeping a single row per CDR3 protein. The table shows about half a million distinct CDR3 sequences, with about 16% occurring only once. This CDR3 has 14 residues. Germline values: CDR1 ENHRY, CDR2 SYGVKD. Trimming at V came to 6 bases and at J to 1 base, leaving 2 bases not matched to a gene. Uncontrolled infection, other autoimmune disease, pregnancy and lactation each barred patients from inclusion. This clonotype was recorded at least ten times.

The sample comprised blood. The TCR sequence derives from a woman aged 25 to 39 with Graves' ophthalmopathy. The chain combines TRBV10-3 with TRBJ1-5; 8 nucleotides align to TRBD1. The DNA of the CDR3 is TGTGCCATCAGGCGACAGGGGAGCAATCAGCCCCAGCATTTT. Its protein is CAIRRQGSNQPQHF.